Listed here are 20 T cell receptor beta chains from one sample, sequenced in a study of neurological immune-mediated disorders. TCRdb reanalysed the 5' RACE reads using MiXCR and keeps one entry per CDR3 protein. The table records around 15,000 distinct CDR3 sequences, roughly 14% of them present only once. Sequenced sample: PBMCs. The receptors were sampled from a man between 60 and 75 years old with HTLV-1-associated myelopathy (HAM/TSP).

This clonotype came up many times. The CDR3 DNA sequence: TGTGCCAGCAGCCCCGCCGGGACAGGCTTAAACGGCTACACCTTC. It yields the protein CASSPAGTGLNGYTF. The V and J genes are TRBV7-9 and TRBJ1-2; 8 bases agree with TRBD1. The CDR3 has 15 amino acids. Germline CDR1 is SEHNR and CDR2 is FQNEAQ (reference sequence). Trimming took 5 bases from V and 8 from J; bases not matched to a gene: 13.

This chain connects TRBV10-2 to TRBJ2-7, with unresolved D. Germline loops: CDR1 WSHSY, CDR2 SAAADI. Trimming shortened V by 7 bases and J by 2 bases, and 15 bases separated the two germline ends. The CDR3 is 14 amino acids. In nucleotides, the CDR3 is TGCGCCAGCACCTTTAAGGGCGAGACCTACGAGCAGTACTTC. This encodes CASTFKGETYEQYF.

This clonotype was detected many times. The V and J genes are TRBV6-2 or TRBV6-3 and TRBJ1-1; D remains ambiguous. The CDR3 covers 11 residues. V shed 2 bases and J shed 4 bases, with 2 bases lying between them. CDR1 is MNHEY, CDR2 SVGEGT, per germline. The CDR3 nucleotides are TGTGCCAGCAGTTACGCCACTGAAGCTTTCTTT. This encodes CASSYATEAFF.

The DNA of the CDR3 is TGTGCCAGTAGCCACCGGGACAGGGGTCAGGATACGCAGTATTTT. As protein: CASSHRDRGQDTQYF. V is TRBV19 and J is TRBJ2-3; 10 bases match TRBD1. The CDR3 is 15 amino acids. After removal of 6 bases from V and 6 bases from J, the junction contained 9 bases not matched to a gene. The germline V gene has CDR1 LNHDA and CDR2 SQIVND (reference sequence).

This clonotype was seen ten or more times. The chain recombines TRBV20-1 with TRBJ2-1; tentatively, D is TRBD2 (6 bases). CDR1 DFQATT and CDR2 SNEGSKA come from the germline V gene (reference sequence). CDR3 size: 15 residues. Trimming took off 4 bases at V and 6 bases at J, with 19 bases between the two ends. The CDR3 protein is CSATHGTLGGNEQFF. The CDR3 DNA follows: TGCAGTGCTACGCACGGGACCCTGGGAGGCAATGAGCAGTTCTTC.

There are many counts of this clonotype. This chain links TRBV20-1 with TRBJ2-3, with D perhaps TRBD1 (6 bases). The V end was cut by 0 bases, the J end by 6 bases, with 19 bases between. There are 16 residues in the CDR3. Germline CDR1 is DFQATT and CDR2 is SNEGSKA (reference sequence). The CDR3 spells CSARDRTVTSADTQYF. DNA for the CDR3: TGCAGTGCTAGAGATAGGACAGTGACCTCGGCGGATACGCAGTATTTT.

This clonotype was seen at least ten times. The J gene is TRBJ2-2, the V gene TRBV10-3; D perhaps matches TRBD2 (5 bases). CDR1 is ENHRY, CDR2 SYGVKD, per germline. This CDR3 comprises 15 residues. V lost 8 bases, J lost 0 bases, and 13 bases lay in between. The CDR3: CAIRSSGSNTGELFF. The CDR3 DNA reads as TGTGCCATCCGTTCGAGCGGATCGAACACCGGGGAGCTGTTTTTT.

At least ten counts were recorded for this clonotype. The chain recombines TRBV12-3 or TRBV12-4 with TRBJ1-4, with D possibly being TRBD1 (5 bases). CDR3 length equals 15 residues. V was clipped by 4 bases and J by 6 bases, with 15 bases between them. This chain's CDR3 is CASSYYSGTDEKLFF. CDR3 bases: TGTGCCAGCAGTTACTACTCTGGGACGGATGAAAAACTGTTTTTT.

By proportion, this clonotype is medium-sized. This chain uses TRBV24-1 with TRBJ2-1; 10 positions match TRBD1. V was clipped by 4 bases and J by 2 bases; unmatched bases: 4. This CDR3 region has 16 residues. The germline CDR1 and CDR2 sequences are KGHDR and SFDVKD. The chain's CDR3 is CATSDPGQGAYNEQFF. The CDR3 DNA is TGTGCCACCAGTGACCCTGGACAGGGGGCCTACAATGAGCAGTTCTTC.

This clonotype came up many times. The rearrangement links TRBV9 to TRBJ2-5, with D perhaps assigned TRBD1 or TRBD2 (5 bases each). This CDR3 is 14 amino acids long. The germline CDR1 and CDR2 sequences are SGDLS and YYNGEE. Trimming left V 5 bases short and J 1 base short, with 12 bases between. CDR3 sequence: CASSLRGAQETQYF. In DNA, the CDR3 is TGTGCCAGCAGTCTCCGAGGGGCCCAAGAGACCCAGTACTTC.

This clonotype was observed many times. The chain uses TRBV7-2 and TRBJ2-3; D is unresolved. The CDR3 sequence is 12 residues long. Germline V lookup: CDR1 SGHTA, CDR2 FQGNSA. The V gene lost 5 bases and the J gene lost 6 bases, with 9 bases spanning the gap. Here the CDR3 DNA reads TGTGCCAGCAGCCCGCCGTCTGATACGCAGTATTTT. The encoded protein is CASSPPSDTQYF.

This clonotype was seen repeatedly, ten times or more. This CDR3 is CASSGGDSNQPQHF. CDR3 coding DNA: TGTGCCAGCAGTGGAGGGGATAGCAATCAGCCCCAGCATTTT. V and J are TRBV25-1 and TRBJ1-5; D is perhaps TRBD1 (5 bases). CDR3 length: 14 amino acids. Per germline, CDR1 MGHDK and CDR2 SYGVNS. V lost 4 bases to trimming and J lost 0 bases, with 7 bases between them.

The genes are TRBV30 and TRBJ1-1; no firm D call. Trimming removed 1 base from V and 2 bases from J, with 5 bases in between. CDR1 and CDR2 (germline): GTSNPN, SVGIG (reference sequence). This CDR3 spans 12 amino acids. CDR3: CAWSAANTEAFF. CDR3 in DNA: TGTGCCTGGAGTGCCGCTAACACTGAAGCTTTCTTT.

In this sample, this clonotype turned up many times. CDR3 nucleotide sequence: TGCAGTGTTGGGACTAGCGGGGGGAGCTCCTACGAGCAGTACTTC. Its protein is CSVGTSGGSSYEQYF. This rearrangement joins TRBV20-1 to TRBJ2-7, with 15 bases lining up with TRBD2. The CDR3 has 15 amino acids. Trimming took 7 bases from V and 0 from J; bases not matched to a gene: 4. CDR1 is DFQATT and CDR2 is SNEGSKA in the germline V gene (reference sequence).

With respect to this clonotype: The final CDR3 position lacks the conserved phenylalanine or tryptophan, pointing to a likely read error. It is unclear where the CDR3 begins or ends on the DNA, so no DNA is shown, and the CDR3 is as TCRdb lists it. This chain links TRBV20-1 with TRBJ2-1. The CDR3 adds up to 15 amino acids, both ends counted. The germline V gene has CDR1 DFQATT and CDR2 SNEGSKA (reference sequence). CDR3 residues: CSASALDLPNNEQIL.

The table lists this clonotype with many counts. The rearrangement links TRBV7-8 to TRBJ1-5; 9 bases line up with TRBD1. Germline-derived CDR1 and CDR2 are SGHVS and FQNEAQ. The CDR3 consists of 15 residues. V lost 5 bases to trimming and J lost 5 bases; unmatched junction nucleotides: 7. CDR3 amino acids: CASSPRRDRDQPQHF. In nucleotides, the CDR3 is TGTGCCAGCAGCCCACGTCGGGACAGGGATCAGCCCCAGCATTTT.

In its sample, this clonotype was seen many times. The chain links TRBV6-6 to TRBJ1-5, with a weak D call TRBD1 (5 bases). This CDR3 region has 12 residues. CDR1 and CDR2 from the germline V gene are MNHNY and SVGAGI (reference sequence). The V gene lost 4 bases and the J gene lost 5 bases, with 6 bases spanning the gap. CDR3 in DNA: TGTGCCAGCAGTTTAGGGGATCAGCCCCAGCATTTT. Translated, it gives CASSLGDQPQHF.

This clonotype was recorded many times. V usage is TRBV7-2 and J usage is TRBJ2-7; D call uncertain. Germline loops: CDR1 SGHTA, CDR2 FQGNSA. The CDR3 is 13 amino acids. The germline V and J ends were trimmed by 3 bases and 2 bases, with 8 bases remaining between them. The CDR3 protein is CASSLVNPYEQYF. In nucleotides, the CDR3 is TGTGCCAGCAGCTTGGTGAATCCCTACGAGCAGTACTTC.

In this sample, this clonotype turned up many times. The genes are TRBV5-6 and TRBJ2-2; possibly TRBD2 for D (5 bases). V was trimmed by 7 bases and J by 6 bases, leaving 16 bases between them. The CDR3 is 14 amino acids. Looked up from germline, CDR1 is SGHDT and CDR2 is YYEEEE. CDR3 in DNA: TGTGCCAGCTTGCCCTGGACGCGGGCCGGGGAGCTGTTTTTT. The encoded protein is CASLPWTRAGELFF.

This clonotype was seen repeatedly, ten times or more. This chain's CDR3 is CASSQGTSGSRDEQFF. The CDR3 nucleotides read TGCGCCAGCAGCCAAGGGACTAGCGGGAGCCGCGATGAGCAGTTCTTC. The V call is TRBV4-3, the J call TRBJ2-1, with TRBD2 matching over 13 bases. This CDR3 contains 16 residues. Trimming took 1 base from V and 8 from J; bases not matched to a gene: 5. Per germline, CDR1 LGHNA and CDR2 YSLEER.